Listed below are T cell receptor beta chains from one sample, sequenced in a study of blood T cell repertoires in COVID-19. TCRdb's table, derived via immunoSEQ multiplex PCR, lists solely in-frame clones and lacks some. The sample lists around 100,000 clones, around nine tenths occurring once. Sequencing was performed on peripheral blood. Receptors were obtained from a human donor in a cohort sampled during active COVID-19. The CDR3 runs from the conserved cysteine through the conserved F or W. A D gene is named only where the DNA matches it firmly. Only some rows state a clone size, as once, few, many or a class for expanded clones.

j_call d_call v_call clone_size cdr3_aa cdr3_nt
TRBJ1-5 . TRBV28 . CASSRGGEKPQHF TGTGCCAGCAGCCGTGGCGGGGAGAAGCCCCAGCATTTT
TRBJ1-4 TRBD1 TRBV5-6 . CASSGTGATNEKLFF TGTGCCAGCAGCGGGACAGGGGCAACTAATGAAAAACTGTTTTTT
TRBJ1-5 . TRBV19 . CASSIDSQVYQPQHF TGTGCCAGTAGTATAGATTCACAGGTATATCAGCCCCAGCATTTT
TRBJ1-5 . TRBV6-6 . CASSYSRLSNQPQHF TGTGCCAGCAGTTACTCGAGGCTTTCCAATCAGCCCCAGCATTTT
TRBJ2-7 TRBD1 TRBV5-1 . CASSSGTGYEQYF TGCGCCAGCAGCTCCGGGACAGGCTACGAGCAGTACTTC
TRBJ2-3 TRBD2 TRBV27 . CASSFSPSGSTDTQYF TGTGCCAGCAGTTTTTCGCCTAGCGGGAGCACAGATACGCAGTATTTT
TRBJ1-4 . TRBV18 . CASSPFGEKLFF TGTGCCAGCTCACCCTTCGGGGAAAAACTGTTTTTT
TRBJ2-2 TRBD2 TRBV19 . CASSRTSGANTGELFF TGTGCCAGTAGCCGTACTAGCGGGGCGAACACCGGGGAGCTGTTTTTT
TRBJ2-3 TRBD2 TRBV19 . CASSSTGTSGRTDTQYF TGTGCCAGTAGTTCAACCGGGACTAGCGGGCGCACAGATACGCAGTATTTT
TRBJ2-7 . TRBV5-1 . CASSSSGQAYEQYF TGCGCCAGCAGCTCCTCCGGACAAGCCTACGAGCAGTACTTC
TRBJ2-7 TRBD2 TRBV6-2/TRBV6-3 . CASSYSIVATSGGYYEQYF TGTGCCAGCAGTTACTCGATTGTGGCCACGTCGGGGGGTTACTACGAGCAGTACTTC
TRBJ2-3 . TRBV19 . CASSTGVFTDTQYF TGTGCCAGTAGTACAGGGGTATTCACAGATACGCAGTATTTT
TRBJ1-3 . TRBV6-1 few CASSEASGTTGNTIYF TGTGCCAGCAGTGAGGCATCCGGGACAACTGGAAACACCATATATTTT
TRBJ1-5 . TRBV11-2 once CASSLVRGYSNQPQHF TGTGCCAGCAGCTTAGTTCGGGGGTATAGCAATCAGCCCCAGCATTTT
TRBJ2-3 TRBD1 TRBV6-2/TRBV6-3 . CASSKHTGVGTDTQYF TGTGCCAGCAGTAAACACACAGGGGTGGGCACAGATACGCAGTATTTT
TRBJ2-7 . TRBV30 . CAWTPLGRSSYEQYF TGTGCCTGGACCCCACTGGGCAGAAGCTCCTACGAGCAGTACTTC
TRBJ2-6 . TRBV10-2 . CASESGANVLTF TGCGCCAGCGAGTCTGGGGCCAACGTCCTGACTTTC
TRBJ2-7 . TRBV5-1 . CASRVGGTYEQYF TGCGCCAGCAGGGTGGGAGGTACCTACGAGCAGTACTTC
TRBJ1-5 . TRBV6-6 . CASRDILDQPQHF TGTGCCAGCCGGGACATCCTTGATCAGCCCCAGCATTTT
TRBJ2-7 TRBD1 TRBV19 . CASSIVSGTGVYEQYF TGTGCCAGTAGTATAGTCTCCGGGACAGGGGTCTACGAGCAGTACTTC
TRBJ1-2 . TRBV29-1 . CSVMGHAGGYTF TGCAGCGTTATGGGGCACGCGGGGGGCTACACCTTC
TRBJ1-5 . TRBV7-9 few CASSPSGDYSNQPQHF TGTGCCAGCAGCCCCTCAGGCGACTATAGCAATCAGCCCCAGCATTTT
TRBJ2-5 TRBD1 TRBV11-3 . CASSLRTGGGETQYF TGTGCCAGCAGCTTAAGGACAGGGGGGGGAGAGACCCAGTACTTC
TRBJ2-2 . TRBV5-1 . CASSPRQITGELFF TGCGCCAGCAGCCCAAGACAGATAACCGGGGAGCTGTTTTTT
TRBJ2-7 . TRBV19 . CASRAAGTSFYEQYF TGTGCCAGTAGGGCCGCCGGGACATCCTTTTACGAGCAGTACTTC
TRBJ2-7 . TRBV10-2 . CASRGLIGYEQYF TGCGCCAGCAGAGGACTGATTGGATACGAGCAGTACTTC
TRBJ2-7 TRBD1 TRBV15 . CATSRAQGAYEQYF TGTGCCACCAGCAGAGCGCAGGGGGCGTACGAGCAGTACTTC
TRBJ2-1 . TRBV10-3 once CAIRGPSETRSSYNEQFF TGTGCCATCAGGGGTCCTAGCGAGACCCGAAGCTCCTACAATGAGCAGTTCTTC